This T cell receptor beta chain was sequenced during a study of cytomegalovirus exposure and HLA in healthy donors. The CDR3 length is 14 residues. Deletions cut 4 bases from V and 10 bases from J, with 17 bases between. Germline-derived CDR1 and CDR2 are MGHDK and SYGVNS. The PCR employed 60 Vbeta primers together with 13 Jbeta primers. This table comes from immunoSEQ multiplex PCR, and its TCRdb copy is limited to in-frame clones, with some not included. The data hold 150,000 to 200,000 clones, with roughly 85% observed a single time. The chain has TRBV25-1 and TRBJ2-1, with a possible D match to TRBD1 (5 bases). Sequenced: PBMCs. The source is a middle-aged man in good health and CMV-seropositive. CDR3 region: CASSALGAFLEQFF. In DNA form, the CDR3 reads TGTGCCAGCAGTGCGCTAGGGGCGTTTCTAGAGCAGTTCTTC.